This TCR beta chain was retrieved from a study of control samples from healthy donors and cancer patients. The method was immunoSEQ multiplex PCR; TCRdb's version includes in-frame clones alone and lacks a portion of them. The data contain some 160,000 clones, roughly 89% of them seen just once; the ten biggest clones take up over 4.5%. Trimming at V came to 5 bases and at J to 3 bases, leaving 7 bases not matched to a gene. The CDR3 consists of 13 residues. Germline lookup yields CDR1 SQVTM and CDR2 ANQGSEA. Material for sequencing was blood. The clonotype was recovered from a man aged 25 to 40 in good health. The chain uses TRBV29-1 and TRBJ2-7; 7 bases are a match to TRBD1. This chain's CDR3 is CSVQGVLIYEQYF. CDR3 DNA sequence: TGCAGCGTTCAGGGGGTCCTTATCTACGAGCAGTACTTC.